The 31 T cell receptor beta chains in this list originate from one sample, sequenced in a study of human T cells and chemical hapten exposure. Described time point: pre-sensitization, week 0. Treatment defined: therapeutic diphenylcyclopropenone sensitization with weekly scalp DPC. A single record per CDR3 protein comes from TCRdb applying MiXCR to the RACE reads. The sample records 84,000 or so distinct CDR3 sequences, around 7.9% being singletons. Specimen: whole blood, collected in connection with sensitization to the hapten diphenylcyclopropenone (DPC). The receptors come from a man aged 35-49 years with alopecia areata. Some clones in this sample may be carry-over from other donors' samples.

The CDR3 DNA follows: TGCAGTGCTAGTCAAGTCTCTGGAAACACCATATATTTT. Encoded protein: CSASQVSGNTIYF. The chain has TRBV20-1 and TRBJ1-3, with D unclear. The CDR3 spans 13 residues. CDR1 and CDR2 from the germline V gene are DFQATT and SNEGSKA (reference sequence). Trimming stripped 3 bases from V and 0 bases from J, with 6 bases between.

This clonotype was observed many times. This chain links TRBV2 with TRBJ1-5; 9 nucleotides agree with TRBD1. The CDR3 runs 15 residues. Unmatched junction bases numbered 8, after V lost 5 bases and J lost 6 bases. Germline CDR1 SNHLY, CDR2 FYNNEI. The CDR3 is CASSPGQGGSQPQHF. DNA for the CDR3: TGTGCCAGCAGTCCGGGACAGGGTGGCAGTCAGCCCCAGCATTTT.

In its sample, this clonotype was seen a few times. CDR3 residues: CASSEAGSGNTIYF. CDR3 DNA: TGTGCCAGCAGTGAAGCAGGGAGCGGAAACACCATATATTTT. This sequence joins TRBV6-1 and TRBJ1-3, with D uncertain. V was pared by 0 bases and J by 4 bases, with 7 bases between. Germline CDR1 and CDR2: MNHNS and SASEGT. This CDR3 is built from 14 residues.

In its sample, this clonotype was seen many times. J is TRBJ2-3 and V is TRBV5-1; 7 bases line up with TRBD2. The CDR3 extends over 15 amino acids. The germline V gene encodes CDR1 SGHRS and CDR2 YFSETQ. With 0 bases clipped from V and 9 bases from J, the junction kept 10 bases outside the gene matches. Written as DNA, the CDR3 is TGCGCCAGCAGCTTGGGACTAGCAGGGAGGACGACGCAGTATTTT. Its translation is CASSLGLAGRTTQYF. The variable domain in full, with the rest retrieved from reference TRBV5-1 and TRBJ2-3, is KAGVTQTPRYLIKTRGQQVTLSCSPISGHRSVSWYQQTPGQGLQFLFEYFSETQRNKGNFPGRFSGRQFSNSRSEMNVSTLELGDSALYLCASSLGLAGRTTQYFGPGTRLTVL.

The genes are TRBV7-8 and TRBJ2-5; D is possibly TRBD1 (6 bases). V lost 5 bases and J 2 bases, leaving 15 bases between the germline ends. The V gene's germline CDR1 is SGHVS and CDR2 FQNEAQ. The CDR3 has 15 amino acids. As DNA, the CDR3 is TGTGCCAGCAGCCCAAGGCTAGGGGGACAAGAGACCCAGTACTTC. This encodes CASSPRLGGQETQYF.

This clonotype has just a few counts. The J gene is TRBJ2-5, the V gene TRBV28; 7 bases are shared with TRBD1. V gave up 5 bases and J gave up 0 bases; unmatched junction bases: 9. CDR1 is MDHEN and CDR2 is SYDVKM in the germline V gene. CDR3 length: 16 amino acids. In DNA form, the CDR3 reads TGTGCCAGCAGTCCCACCACCGACAGGGACCAAGAGACCCAGTACTTC. Residues: CASSPTTDRDQETQYF.

This clonotype was seen only a few times. The CDR3 DNA sequence: TGTGCCAGCAGCTCCCAGAATATAGATACGCAGTATTTT. Residues: CASSSQNIDTQYF. V is TRBV7-2 and J is TRBJ2-3, with D hard to call. Germline CDR1 reads SGHTA; CDR2 reads FQGNSA. The CDR3 extends over 13 amino acids. The V end lost 4 bases, the J end lost 5 bases, and 10 bases lay between the germline ends. Looking up the rest from reference TRBV7-2 and TRBJ2-3 gives the full variable domain: GAGVSQSPSNKVTEKGKDVELRCDPISGHTALYWYRQSLGQGLEFLIYFQGNSAPDKSGLPSDRFSAERTGGSVSTLTIQRTQQEDSAVYLCASSSQNIDTQYFGPGTRLTVL.

In this sample, this clonotype turned up a few times. This sequence joins TRBV7-9 and TRBJ2-1; 8 nucleotides agree with TRBD2. The CDR3 has 15 residues. Unmatched junction bases numbered 5, after V lost 5 bases and J lost 2 bases. CDR1 and CDR2 (germline): SEHNR, FQNEAQ (reference sequence). The CDR3 DNA follows: TGTGCCAGCAGCAACAGCGGGAGAACCTACAATGAGCAGTTCTTC. Encoded protein: CASSNSGRTYNEQFF.

This clonotype was seen ten or more times. This rearrangement joins TRBV24-1 to TRBJ1-5; unclear D gene. The CDR3 spans 15 residues. Germline CDR1 is KGHDR and CDR2 is SFDVKD. Between the trimmed V and J ends, which lost 5 bases and 4 bases, there was a span of 14 bases. The CDR3, as DNA: TGTGCCACCAGTGCCCGCGGACCCTTAAATCAGCCCCAGCATTTT. This sequence encodes CATSARGPLNQPQHF.

In its sample, this clonotype was seen many times. The chain combines TRBV12-3 or TRBV12-4 with TRBJ2-5; D remains ambiguous. The V end was cut by 1 base, the J end by 1 base, with 16 bases between. This CDR3 has 17 residues. The CDR3 DNA follows: TGTGCCAGCAGTTTAGACCCCTTTTGGCAGGCCCAAGAGACCCAGTACTTC. Protein: CASSLDPFWQAQETQYF.

The V gene is TRBV6-2 or TRBV6-3, the J gene TRBJ2-2; D perhaps matches TRBD1 (6 bases). This CDR3 comprises 14 residues. Germline V gives CDR1 MNHEY, CDR2 SVGEGT. V lost 4 bases and J lost 5, with 11 bases in between. CDR3 loop: CASSSGGITGELFF. In nucleotides, the CDR3 is TGTGCCAGCAGTTCTGGGGGCATAACCGGGGAGCTGTTTTTT.

This clonotype has at least ten counts. V and J are TRBV3-2 and TRBJ2-7. TRBV3-2 is designated a pseudogene. This CDR3 spans 9 amino acids. DNA of the CDR3: TGTGCCACCACCCCCGAGCAGTACTTC. It codes for CATTPEQYF.

This clonotype showed up just a few times. This rearrangement joins TRBV7-2 to TRBJ2-5, with 7 bases fitting TRBD2. From germline, CDR1 is SGHTA and CDR2 FQGNSA. Trimming cost V 6 bases and J 2 bases; bases outside gene matches: 3. This CDR3 is 13 amino acids long. This CDR3 is CASRFGGQETQYF. The CDR3 bases are TGTGCCAGCAGATTCGGGGGGCAAGAGACCCAGTACTTC.

The chain links TRBV14 to TRBJ2-1; 15 bases are shared with TRBD2. The germline CDR1 and CDR2 sequences are SGHDN and FVKESK. This CDR3 comprises 19 residues. Trimming removed 0 bases from V and 7 bases from J; junction bases left unmatched: 10. The DNA of the CDR3 is TGTGCCAGCAGCCAAGATCTGGGACTAGCGGGAGGAAAAGGGAATGAGCAGTTCTTC. The encoded protein is CASSQDLGLAGGKGNEQFF.

The table lists this clonotype with a few counts. The chain is built from TRBV24-1 and TRBJ2-1, with TRBD1 matching over 9 bases. The CDR3 length is 15 residues. Looked up from germline, CDR1 is KGHDR and CDR2 is SFDVKD. Trimming at V came to 4 bases and at J to 7 bases, leaving 7 bases not matched to a gene. The CDR3 loop is CATSDRNGQGNEQFF. The CDR3 DNA is TGTGCCACCAGTGACCGGAACGGACAGGGGAATGAGCAGTTCTTC.

This clonotype was seen repeatedly, ten times or more. The chain links TRBV29-1 to TRBJ2-6; D is unresolved. Germline-derived CDR1 and CDR2 are SQVTM and ANQGSEA. CDR3 length: 13 amino acids. V was clipped by 6 bases and J by 1 base, with 7 bases between them. The CDR3 here is CSVVGSGANVLTF. The CDR3 bases are TGCAGCGTCGTTGGTTCTGGGGCCAACGTCCTGACTTTC.

The rearrangement uses TRBV20-1 and TRBJ2-3; perhaps TRBD2 as D (6 bases). The ends were cut back, 1 base at V and 2 bases at J, with 13 bases in the middle. This CDR3 is 15 amino acids long. CDR1 is DFQATT, CDR2 SNEGSKA, per germline (reference sequence). CDR3 in DNA: TGCAGTGCTAGAGTAGGGGCGGGAAACACAGATACGCAGTATTTT. This encodes CSARVGAGNTDTQYF.

This clonotype occurred many times. The chain is built from TRBV25-1 and TRBJ1-2; no reliable D call. Germline V gives CDR1 MGHDK, CDR2 SYGVNS. Trimming stripped 3 bases from V and 8 bases from J, with 16 bases between. The CDR3 totals 14 residues. CDR3 region: CASSDIGRPEGYTF. Here the CDR3 DNA reads TGTGCCAGCAGTGATATTGGCCGCCCGGAAGGCTACACCTTC.

The V gene is TRBV6-5, the J gene TRBJ1-2, with a tentative D call TRBD1 (6 bases). This CDR3 has 15 residues. Germline lookup yields CDR1 MNHEY and CDR2 SVGAGI. The germline V and J ends were trimmed by 4 bases and 5 bases, with 17 bases remaining between them. The CDR3 DNA is TGTGCCAGCAGTTCCGGTTTACAGGGAAAATATGGCTACACCTTC. Protein: CASSSGLQGKYGYTF.

This clonotype was found a few times. This chain connects TRBV19 to TRBJ2-5; TRBD2 might be the D (5 bases). Germline V gives CDR1 LNHDA, CDR2 SQIVND (reference sequence). V was cut by 1 base and J by 5 bases, with 17 bases left in between. The CDR3 runs to 16 residues. This CDR3 reads CASSIGNTGSQETQYF. The CDR3 DNA reads as TGTGCCAGTAGTATAGGTAACACGGGGTCTCAGGAGACCCAGTACTTC.

This clonotype was detected many times. This chain uses TRBV2 with TRBJ2-4, with 7 bases matching TRBD2. The trim removed 7 bases at V and 0 bases at J, leaving 3 bases unmatched. This CDR3 contains 14 residues. Germline V gene data show CDR1 as SNHLY and CDR2 as FYNNEI. CDR3 DNA: TGTGCCAGCACGGGGGGACTAGCCAAAAACATTCAGTACTTC. As protein: CASTGGLAKNIQYF.

This chain connects TRBV28 to TRBJ2-5; 8 bases fit TRBD2. V lost 6 bases to trimming and J lost 4 bases; unmatched junction nucleotides: 13. Germline V gene lookup returns CDR1 MDHEN and CDR2 SYDVKM. The CDR3 length is 16 residues. In DNA, the CDR3 is TGTGCCAGCAGCCTGGGGACTAGAGGGAGGATAGAGACCCAGTACTTC. Amino acids: CASSLGTRGRIETQYF.

This clonotype turned up a few times. This chain joins TRBV20-1 and TRBJ2-5; 12 nucleotides match TRBD1. Germline trimming cut 6 bases from V and 5 bases from J; bases unmatched to any gene: 13. From germline, CDR1 is DFQATT and CDR2 SNEGSKA (reference sequence). The CDR3 covers 16 residues. CDR3 sequence reads: CSAQPGQGARRETQYF. In nucleotides, the CDR3 is TGCAGTGCACAGCCGGGACAGGGGGCAAGAAGGGAGACCCAGTACTTC.

This clonotype was counted at least ten times. The CDR3 region is CASRREGLDKLFF. The DNA for the CDR3 is TGCGCCAGCAGACGAGAAGGACTTGACAAACTGTTTTTT. The genes are TRBV5-1 and TRBJ1-4, with D unclear. Germline loops: CDR1 SGHRS, CDR2 YFSETQ. Trimming took 5 bases from V and 11 from J, leaving 16 bases between them. The CDR3 consists of 13 residues.

This clonotype was counted ten times or more. DNA of the CDR3: TGTGCCAGCAGCTTAATAGGGTGGGAGTTCCAAGAGACCCAGTACTTC. Translation: CASSLIGWEFQETQYF. The chain carries TRBV7-3 and TRBJ2-5; a weak D match, TRBD2 (5 bases). The CDR3 runs to 16 residues. The germline V gene encodes CDR1 SGHTA and CDR2 FQGTGA. Trimming removed 1 base from V and 1 base from J, with 13 bases in between.

This chain connects TRBV4-3 to TRBJ2-3, with D perhaps matching TRBD1 or TRBD2 (5 bases each). The CDR3 has 19 amino acids. The germline V and J ends were trimmed by 1 base and 0 bases, with 20 bases remaining between them. Per the germline V gene, CDR1 is LGHNA and CDR2 is YSLEER. DNA of the CDR3: TGCGCCAGCAGCCAAGTGATCGGGGCAGGCACTCCCAGCACAGATACGCAGTATTTT. It codes for CASSQVIGAGTPSTDTQYF.

The rearrangement uses TRBV6-2 or TRBV6-3 and TRBJ1-2, with 9 bases lining up with TRBD1. CDR3 length: 16 amino acids. V shed 5 bases, J shed 4 bases, and the junction held 11 bases outside the gene matches. Germline assignment: CDR1 MNHEY and CDR2 SVGEGT. CDR3 DNA sequence: TGTGCCAGCAGTGTCGCTCCGGGACAGGGTACCTATGGCTACACCTTC. This codes for CASSVAPGQGTYGYTF.

The sample holds many counts of this clonotype. This sequence joins TRBV7-8 and TRBJ1-5; perhaps TRBD1 as D (6 bases). V dropped 2 bases and J dropped 5 bases, with 13 bases sitting between them. This CDR3 region has 15 residues. CDR1 and CDR2 from the germline V gene are SGHVS and FQNEAQ. The CDR3 nucleotides read TGTGCCAGCAGCTTAAACTCAGGGGATCATCAGCCCCAGCATTTT. It yields the protein CASSLNSGDHQPQHF.

This clonotype was seen ten or more times. This chain connects TRBV24-1 to TRBJ2-2, with 7 bases matching TRBD1. The CDR3 spans 18 residues. V gave up 2 bases and J gave up 0 bases; unmatched junction bases: 8. Germline loops: CDR1 KGHDR, CDR2 SFDVKD. In DNA, the CDR3 is TGTGCCACCAGTGATTACCCCACCGGGACAGCGAACACCGGGGAGCTGTTTTTT. Translated: CATSDYPTGTANTGELFF.

The DNA of the CDR3 is TGTGCCAGCAGCACGAGTTCACCCCTCCACTTT. This encodes CASSTSSPLHF. V usage is TRBV7-2 and J usage is TRBJ1-6; D not resolved. V gave up 5 bases and J gave up 9 bases, with 5 bases separating them. CDR3 length: 11 amino acids. Germline loops: CDR1 SGHTA, CDR2 FQGNSA.

This sequence joins TRBV28 and TRBJ1-2; tentatively, D is TRBD1 (6 bases). In germline, CDR1 is MDHEN, CDR2 SYDVKM. The V gene lost 5 bases and the J gene lost 5 bases, with 12 bases spanning the gap. This CDR3 spans 13 amino acids. The CDR3 nucleotides are TGTGCCAGCAGTGAACAGGGAGCTTATGGCTACACCTTC. Translating gives CASSEQGAYGYTF.